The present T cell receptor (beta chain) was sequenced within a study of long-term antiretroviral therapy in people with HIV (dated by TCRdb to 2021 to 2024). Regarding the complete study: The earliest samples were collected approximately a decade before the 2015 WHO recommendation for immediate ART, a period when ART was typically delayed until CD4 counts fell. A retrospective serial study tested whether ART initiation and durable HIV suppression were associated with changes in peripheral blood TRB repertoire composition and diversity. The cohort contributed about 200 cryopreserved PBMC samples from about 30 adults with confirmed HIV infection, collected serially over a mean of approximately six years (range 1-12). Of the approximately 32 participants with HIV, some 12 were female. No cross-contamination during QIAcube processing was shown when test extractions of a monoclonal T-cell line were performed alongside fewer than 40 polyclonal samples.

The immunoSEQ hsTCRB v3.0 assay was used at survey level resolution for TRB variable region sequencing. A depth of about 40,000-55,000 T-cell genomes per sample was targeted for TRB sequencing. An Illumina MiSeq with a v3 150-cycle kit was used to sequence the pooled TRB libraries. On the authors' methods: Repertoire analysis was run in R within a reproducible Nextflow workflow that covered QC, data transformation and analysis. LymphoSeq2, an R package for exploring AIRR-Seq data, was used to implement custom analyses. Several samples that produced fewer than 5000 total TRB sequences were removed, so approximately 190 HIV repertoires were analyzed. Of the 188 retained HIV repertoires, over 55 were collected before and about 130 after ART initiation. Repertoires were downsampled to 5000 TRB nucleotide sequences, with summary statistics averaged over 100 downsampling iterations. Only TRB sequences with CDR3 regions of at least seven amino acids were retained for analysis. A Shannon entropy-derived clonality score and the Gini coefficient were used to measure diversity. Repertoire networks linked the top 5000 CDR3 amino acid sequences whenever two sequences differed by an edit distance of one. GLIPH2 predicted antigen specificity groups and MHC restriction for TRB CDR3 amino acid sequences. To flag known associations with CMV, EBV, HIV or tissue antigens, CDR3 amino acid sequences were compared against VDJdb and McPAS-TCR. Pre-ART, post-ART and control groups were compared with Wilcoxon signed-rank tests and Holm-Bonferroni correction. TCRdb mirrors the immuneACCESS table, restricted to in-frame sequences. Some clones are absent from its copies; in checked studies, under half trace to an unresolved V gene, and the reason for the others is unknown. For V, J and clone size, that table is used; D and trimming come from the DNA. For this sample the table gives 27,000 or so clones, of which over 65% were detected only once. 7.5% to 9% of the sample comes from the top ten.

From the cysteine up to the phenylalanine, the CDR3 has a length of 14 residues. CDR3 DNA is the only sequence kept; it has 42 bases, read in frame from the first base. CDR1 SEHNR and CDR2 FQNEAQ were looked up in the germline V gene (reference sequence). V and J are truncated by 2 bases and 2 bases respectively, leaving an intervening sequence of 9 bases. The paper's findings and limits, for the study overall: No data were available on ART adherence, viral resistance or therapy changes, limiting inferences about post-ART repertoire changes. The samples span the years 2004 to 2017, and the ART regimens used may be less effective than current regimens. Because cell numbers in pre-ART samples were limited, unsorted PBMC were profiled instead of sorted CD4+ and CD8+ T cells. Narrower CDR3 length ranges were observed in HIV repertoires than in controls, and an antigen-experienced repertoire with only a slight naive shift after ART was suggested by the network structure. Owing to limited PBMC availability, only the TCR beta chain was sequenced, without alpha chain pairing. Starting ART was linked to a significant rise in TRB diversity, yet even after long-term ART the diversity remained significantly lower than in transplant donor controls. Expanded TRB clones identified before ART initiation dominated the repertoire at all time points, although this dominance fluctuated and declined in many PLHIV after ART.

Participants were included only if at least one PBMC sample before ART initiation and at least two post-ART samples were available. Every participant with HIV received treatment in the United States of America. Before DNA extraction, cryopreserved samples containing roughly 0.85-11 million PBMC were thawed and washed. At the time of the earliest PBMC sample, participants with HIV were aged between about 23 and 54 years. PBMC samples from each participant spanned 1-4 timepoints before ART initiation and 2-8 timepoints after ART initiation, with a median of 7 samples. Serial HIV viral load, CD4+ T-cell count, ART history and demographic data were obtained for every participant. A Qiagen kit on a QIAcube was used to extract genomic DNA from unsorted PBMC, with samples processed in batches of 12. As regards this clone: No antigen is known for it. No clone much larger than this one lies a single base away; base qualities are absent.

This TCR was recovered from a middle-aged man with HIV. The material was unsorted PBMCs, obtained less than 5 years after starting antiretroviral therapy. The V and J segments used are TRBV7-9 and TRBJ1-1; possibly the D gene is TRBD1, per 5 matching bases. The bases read TGTGCCAGCAGCTTATTGACAGATAACACTGAAGCTTTCTTT. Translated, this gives CASSLLTDNTEAFF. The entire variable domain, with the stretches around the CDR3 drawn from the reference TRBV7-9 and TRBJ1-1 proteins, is DTGVSQNPRHKITKRGQNVTFRCDPISEHNRLYWYRQTLGQGPEFLTYFQNEAQLEKSRLLSDRFSAERPKGSFSTLEIQRTEQGDSAMYLCASSLLTDNTEAFFGQGTRLTVV.